This entry concerns a single T cell receptor (beta chain). Its antigen is currently unknown. This CDR3 region has 13 residues. The V end lost 5 bases, the J end lost 7 bases, and 12 bases lay between the germline ends. Germline loops: CDR1 ENHRY, CDR2 SYGVKD. TCRdb redid the calling of the reads with MiXCR, one entry per CDR3 protein. The sample has approximately 9,000 distinct CDR3 sequences; about 19% are singletons. These data originate in a study of liver allograft versus peripheral blood T cells. Study in general: Liver transplant recipients had T cell receptor repertoires compared between transplanted liver and peripheral blood.

The study's findings and limits: A difference was reportedly observed between T cell receptor repertoires inside liver allografts and those in peripheral blood.

This sequence originates from a human patient who had a liver transplant. Some of the T cells might come from the graft donor. The V and J genes are TRBV10-3 and TRBJ1-5; the D is unclear. CDR3 DNA sequence: TGTGCCATCAGTTACGGTCGAAACCAGCCCCAGCATTTT. Amino acids: CAISYGRNQPQHF.